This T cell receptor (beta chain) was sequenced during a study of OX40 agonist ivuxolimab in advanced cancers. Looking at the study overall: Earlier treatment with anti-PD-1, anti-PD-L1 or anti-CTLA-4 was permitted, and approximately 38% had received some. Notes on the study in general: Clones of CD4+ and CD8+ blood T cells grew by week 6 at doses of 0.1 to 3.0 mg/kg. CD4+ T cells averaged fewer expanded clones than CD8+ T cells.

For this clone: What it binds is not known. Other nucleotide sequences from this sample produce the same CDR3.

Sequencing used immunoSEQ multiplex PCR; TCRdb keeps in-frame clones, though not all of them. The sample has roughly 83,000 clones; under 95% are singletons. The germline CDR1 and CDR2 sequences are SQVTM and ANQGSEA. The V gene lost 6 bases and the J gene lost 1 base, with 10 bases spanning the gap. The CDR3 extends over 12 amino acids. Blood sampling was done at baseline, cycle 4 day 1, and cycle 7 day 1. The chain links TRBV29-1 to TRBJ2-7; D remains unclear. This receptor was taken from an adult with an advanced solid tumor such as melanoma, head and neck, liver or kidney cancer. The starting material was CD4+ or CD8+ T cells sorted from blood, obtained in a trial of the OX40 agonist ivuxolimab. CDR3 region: CSVGRTSYEQYF. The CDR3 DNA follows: TGCAGCGTGGGCCGTACATCCTACGAGCAGTACTTC.